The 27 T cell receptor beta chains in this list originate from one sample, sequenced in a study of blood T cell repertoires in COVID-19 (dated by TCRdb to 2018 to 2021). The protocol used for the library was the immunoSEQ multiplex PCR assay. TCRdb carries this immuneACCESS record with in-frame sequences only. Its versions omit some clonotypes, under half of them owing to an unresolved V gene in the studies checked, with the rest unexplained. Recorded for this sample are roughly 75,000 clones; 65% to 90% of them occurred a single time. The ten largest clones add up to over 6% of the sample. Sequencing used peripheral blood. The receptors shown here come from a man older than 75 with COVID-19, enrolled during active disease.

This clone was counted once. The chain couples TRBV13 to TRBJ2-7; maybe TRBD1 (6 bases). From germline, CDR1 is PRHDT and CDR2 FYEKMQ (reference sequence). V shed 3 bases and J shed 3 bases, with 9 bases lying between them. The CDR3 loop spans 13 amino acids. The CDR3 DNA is TGTGCCAGCAGCTTTGCAGGGGTCTACGAGCAGTACTTC. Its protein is CASSFAGVYEQYF. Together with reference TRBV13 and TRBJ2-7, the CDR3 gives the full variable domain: AAGVIQSPRHLIKEKRETATLKCYPIPRHDTVYWYQQGPGQDPQFLISFYEKMQSDKGSIPDRFSAQQFSDYHSELNMSSLELGDSALYFCASSFAGVYEQYFGPGTRLTVT.

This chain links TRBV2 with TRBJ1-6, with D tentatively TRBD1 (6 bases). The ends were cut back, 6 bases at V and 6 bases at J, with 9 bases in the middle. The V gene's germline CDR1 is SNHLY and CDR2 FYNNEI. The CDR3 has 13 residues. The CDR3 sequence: CASRNRVNSPLHF. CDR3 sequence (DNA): TGTGCCAGCAGGAACAGGGTTAATTCACCCCTCCACTTT.

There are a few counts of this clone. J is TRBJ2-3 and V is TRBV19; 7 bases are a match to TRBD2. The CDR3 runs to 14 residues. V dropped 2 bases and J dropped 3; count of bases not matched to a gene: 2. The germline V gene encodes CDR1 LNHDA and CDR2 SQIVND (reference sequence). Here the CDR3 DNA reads TGTGCCAGTAGTATACCGGGACTAACAGATACGCAGTATTTT. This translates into CASSIPGLTDTQYF.

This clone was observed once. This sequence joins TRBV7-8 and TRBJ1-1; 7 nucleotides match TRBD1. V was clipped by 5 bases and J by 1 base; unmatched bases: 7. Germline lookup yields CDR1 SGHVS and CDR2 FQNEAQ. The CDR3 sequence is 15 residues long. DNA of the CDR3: TGTGCCAGCAGCCTAACAGGGGCGACGAACACTGAAGCTTTCTTT. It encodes CASSLTGATNTEAFF.

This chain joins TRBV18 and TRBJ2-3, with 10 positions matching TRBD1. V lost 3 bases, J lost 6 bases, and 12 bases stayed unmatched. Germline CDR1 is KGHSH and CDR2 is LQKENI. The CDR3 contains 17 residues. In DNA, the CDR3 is TGTGCCAGCTCACCCCCCACCTCCGACAGGGGGCAGGATACGCAGTATTTT. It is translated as CASSPPTSDRGQDTQYF.

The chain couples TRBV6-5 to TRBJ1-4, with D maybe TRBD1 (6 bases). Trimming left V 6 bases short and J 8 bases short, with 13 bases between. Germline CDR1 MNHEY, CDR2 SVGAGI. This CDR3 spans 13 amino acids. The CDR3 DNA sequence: TGTGCCAGCAGCCCCGGGACACGCGAAAAACTGTTTTTT. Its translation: CASSPGTREKLFF.

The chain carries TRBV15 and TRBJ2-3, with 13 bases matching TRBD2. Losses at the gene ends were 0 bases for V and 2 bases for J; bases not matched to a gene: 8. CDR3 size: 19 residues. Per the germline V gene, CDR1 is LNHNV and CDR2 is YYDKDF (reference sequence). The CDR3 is CATSRDPGLAGFLTDTQYF. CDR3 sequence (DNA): TGTGCCACCAGCAGAGATCCGGGACTAGCGGGGTTCCTCACAGATACGCAGTATTTT.

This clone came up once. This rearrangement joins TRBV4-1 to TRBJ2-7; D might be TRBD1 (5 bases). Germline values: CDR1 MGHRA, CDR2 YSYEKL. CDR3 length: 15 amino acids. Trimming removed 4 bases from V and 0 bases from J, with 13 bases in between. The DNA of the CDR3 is TGCGCCAGCAGCCCAATTGACAGTGCCTCCTACGAGCAGTACTTC. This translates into CASSPIDSASYEQYF.

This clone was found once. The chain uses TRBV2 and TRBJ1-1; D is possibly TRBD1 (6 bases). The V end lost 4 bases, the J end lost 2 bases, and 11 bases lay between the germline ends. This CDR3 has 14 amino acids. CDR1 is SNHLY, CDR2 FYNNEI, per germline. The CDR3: CASSAGATNTEAFF. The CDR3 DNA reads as TGTGCCAGCAGTGCAGGGGCGACTAACACTGAAGCTTTCTTT. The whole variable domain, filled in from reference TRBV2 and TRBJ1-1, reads EPEVTQTPSHQVTQMGQEVILRCVPISNHLYFYWYRQILGQKVEFLVSFYNNEISEKSEIFDDQFSVERPDGSNFTLKIRSTKLEDSAMYFCASSAGATNTEAFFGQGTRLTVV.

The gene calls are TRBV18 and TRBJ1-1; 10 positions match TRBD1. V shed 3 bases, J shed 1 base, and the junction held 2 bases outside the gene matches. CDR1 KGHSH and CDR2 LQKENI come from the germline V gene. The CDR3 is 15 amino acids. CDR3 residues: CASSPRTGGNTEAFF. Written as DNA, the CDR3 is TGTGCCAGCTCACCGCGGACAGGGGGGAACACTGAAGCTTTCTTT.

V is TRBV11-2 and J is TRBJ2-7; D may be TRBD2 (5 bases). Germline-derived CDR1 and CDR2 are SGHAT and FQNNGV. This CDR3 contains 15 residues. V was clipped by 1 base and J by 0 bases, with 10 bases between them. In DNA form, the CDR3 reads TGTGCCAGCAGCTTAGCGGGGAGTAGCTCCTACGAGCAGTACTTC. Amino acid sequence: CASSLAGSSSYEQYF.

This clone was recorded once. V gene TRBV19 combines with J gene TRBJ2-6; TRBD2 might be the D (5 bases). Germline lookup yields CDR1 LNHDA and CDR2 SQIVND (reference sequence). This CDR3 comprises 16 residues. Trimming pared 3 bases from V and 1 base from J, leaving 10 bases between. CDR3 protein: CASSIRTGSGANVLTF. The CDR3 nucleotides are TGTGCCAGTAGTATTCGAACGGGATCTGGGGCCAACGTCCTGACTTTC. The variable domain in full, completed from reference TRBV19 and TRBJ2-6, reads DGGITQSPKYLFRKEGQNVTLSCEQNLNHDAMYWYRQDPGQGLRLIYYSQIVNDFQKGDIAEGYSVSREKKESFPLTVTSAQKNPTAFYLCASSIRTGSGANVLTFGAGSRLTVL.

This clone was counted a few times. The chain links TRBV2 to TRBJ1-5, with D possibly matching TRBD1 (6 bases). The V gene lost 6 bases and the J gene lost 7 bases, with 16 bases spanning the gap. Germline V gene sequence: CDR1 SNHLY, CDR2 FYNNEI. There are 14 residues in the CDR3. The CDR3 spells CASRGRGTEQPQHF. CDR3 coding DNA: TGTGCCAGCAGGGGCAGGGGAACTGAACAGCCCCAGCATTTT.

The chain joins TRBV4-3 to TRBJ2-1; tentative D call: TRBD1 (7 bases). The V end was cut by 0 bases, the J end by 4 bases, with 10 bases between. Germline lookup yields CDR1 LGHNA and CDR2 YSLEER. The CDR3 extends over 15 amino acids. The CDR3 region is CASSQEEGAYNEQFF. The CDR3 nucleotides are TGCGCCAGCAGCCAAGAGGAGGGGGCATACAATGAGCAGTTCTTC.

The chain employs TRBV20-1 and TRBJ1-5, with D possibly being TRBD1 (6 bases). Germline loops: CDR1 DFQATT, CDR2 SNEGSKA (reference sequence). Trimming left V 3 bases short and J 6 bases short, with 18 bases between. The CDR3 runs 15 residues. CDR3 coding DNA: TGCAGTGCTAGTGGAGGGGGATTCGGAGCTCAGCCCCAGCATTTT. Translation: CSASGGGFGAQPQHF.

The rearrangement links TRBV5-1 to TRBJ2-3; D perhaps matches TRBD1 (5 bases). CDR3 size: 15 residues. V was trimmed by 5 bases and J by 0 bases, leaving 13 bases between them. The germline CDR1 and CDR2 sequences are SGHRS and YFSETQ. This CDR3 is CASRSTEASTDTQYF. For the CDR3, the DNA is TGCGCCAGCAGGTCGACAGAAGCTAGCACAGATACGCAGTATTTT.

The CDR3: CASSIGDSAQYYGYTF. DNA of the CDR3: TGTGCCAGTAGTATAGGGGACAGCGCCCAGTACTATGGCTACACCTTC. The rearrangement links TRBV19 to TRBJ1-2, with 7 bases matching TRBD1. This CDR3 is built from 16 residues. V lost 1 base to trimming and J lost 3 bases; unmatched junction nucleotides: 8. Germline V gene lookup returns CDR1 LNHDA and CDR2 SQIVND (reference sequence). Drawing the rest from reference TRBV19 and TRBJ1-2, the complete variable domain is DGGITQSPKYLFRKEGQNVTLSCEQNLNHDAMYWYRQDPGQGLRLIYYSQIVNDFQKGDIAEGYSVSREKKESFPLTVTSAQKNPTAFYLCASSIGDSAQYYGYTFGSGTRLTVV.

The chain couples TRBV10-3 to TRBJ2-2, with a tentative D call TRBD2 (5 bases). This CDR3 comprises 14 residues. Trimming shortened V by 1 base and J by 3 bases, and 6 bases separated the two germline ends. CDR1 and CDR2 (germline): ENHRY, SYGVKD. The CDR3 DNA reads TGTGCCATCAGTGAGTTCGGGGACACCGGGGAGCTGTTTTTT. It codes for CAISEFGDTGELFF.

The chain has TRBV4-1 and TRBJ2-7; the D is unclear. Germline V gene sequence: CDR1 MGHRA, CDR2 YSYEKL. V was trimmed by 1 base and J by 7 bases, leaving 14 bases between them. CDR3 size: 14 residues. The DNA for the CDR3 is TGCGCCAGCAGCCAAGGGCCCCGAGGCTGGGAGCAGTACTTC. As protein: CASSQGPRGWEQYF.

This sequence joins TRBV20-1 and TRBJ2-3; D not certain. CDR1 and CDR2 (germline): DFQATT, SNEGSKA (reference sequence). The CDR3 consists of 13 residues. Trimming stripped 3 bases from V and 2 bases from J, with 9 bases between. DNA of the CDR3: TGCAGTGCTAGTGGGCAGGTCACAGATACGCAGTATTTT. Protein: CSASGQVTDTQYF.

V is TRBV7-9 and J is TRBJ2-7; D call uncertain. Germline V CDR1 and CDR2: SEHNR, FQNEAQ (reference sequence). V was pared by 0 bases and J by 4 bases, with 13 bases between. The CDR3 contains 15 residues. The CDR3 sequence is CASSLAGLTTYEQYF. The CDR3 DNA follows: TGTGCCAGCAGCTTAGCGGGTCTTACTACTTACGAGCAGTACTTC.

CDR3 amino acids: CASSETGDRGTEQYF. The CDR3 bases are TGTGCCAGCAGTGAAACCGGGGACAGGGGCACGGAGCAGTACTTC. The chain carries TRBV25-1 and TRBJ2-7; 10 nucleotides line up with TRBD1. CDR3 length: 15 amino acids. The germline V gene encodes CDR1 MGHDK and CDR2 SYGVNS. V trimming: 2 bases; J trimming: 7 bases; junction bases outside the gene matches: 8.

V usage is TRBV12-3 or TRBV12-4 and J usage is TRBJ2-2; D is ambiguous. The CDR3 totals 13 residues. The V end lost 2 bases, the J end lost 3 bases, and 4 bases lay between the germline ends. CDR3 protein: CASSLLDTGELFF. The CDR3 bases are TGTGCCAGCAGTTTATTAGACACCGGGGAGCTGTTTTTT.

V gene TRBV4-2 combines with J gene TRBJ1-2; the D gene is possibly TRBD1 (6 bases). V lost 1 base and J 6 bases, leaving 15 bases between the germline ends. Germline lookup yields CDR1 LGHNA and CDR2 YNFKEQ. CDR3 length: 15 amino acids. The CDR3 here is CASSQVAGGRNGYTF. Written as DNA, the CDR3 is TGTGCCAGCAGCCAAGTCGCGGGGGGCAGGAATGGCTACACCTTC.

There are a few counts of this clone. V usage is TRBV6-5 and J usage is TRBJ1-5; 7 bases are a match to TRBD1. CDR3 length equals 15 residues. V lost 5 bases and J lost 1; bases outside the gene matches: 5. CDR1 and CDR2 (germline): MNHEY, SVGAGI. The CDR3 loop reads CASSRQGGSNQPQHF. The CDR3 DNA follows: TGTGCCAGCAGTAGACAGGGCGGGAGCAATCAGCCCCAGCATTTT.

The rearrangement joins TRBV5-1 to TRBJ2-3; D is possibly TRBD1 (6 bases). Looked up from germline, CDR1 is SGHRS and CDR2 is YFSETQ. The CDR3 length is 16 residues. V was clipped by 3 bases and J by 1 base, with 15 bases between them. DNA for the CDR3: TGCGCCAGCAGCTCGAGTACAGGGTGGGGCACAGATACGCAGTATTTT. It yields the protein CASSSSTGWGTDTQYF.

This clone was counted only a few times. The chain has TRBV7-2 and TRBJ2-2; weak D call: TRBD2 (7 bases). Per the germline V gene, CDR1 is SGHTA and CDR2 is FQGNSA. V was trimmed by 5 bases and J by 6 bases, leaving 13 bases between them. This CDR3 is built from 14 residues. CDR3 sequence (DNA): TGTGCCAGCAGCCCTCGGGGGGCGGCCGGGGAGCTGTTTTTT. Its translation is CASSPRGAAGELFF.